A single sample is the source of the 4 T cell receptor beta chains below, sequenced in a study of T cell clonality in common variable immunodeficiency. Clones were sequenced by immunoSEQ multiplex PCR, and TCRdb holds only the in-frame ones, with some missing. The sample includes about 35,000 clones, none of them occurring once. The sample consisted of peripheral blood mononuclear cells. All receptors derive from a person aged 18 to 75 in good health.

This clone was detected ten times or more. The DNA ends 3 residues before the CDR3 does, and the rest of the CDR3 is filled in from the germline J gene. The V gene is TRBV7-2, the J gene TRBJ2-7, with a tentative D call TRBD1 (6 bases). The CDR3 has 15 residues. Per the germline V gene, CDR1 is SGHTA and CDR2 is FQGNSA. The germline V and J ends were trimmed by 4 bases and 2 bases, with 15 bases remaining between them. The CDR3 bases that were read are TGTGCCAGCAGCTCGACAGGAATGAAACCCTACGAG. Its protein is CASSSTGMKPYE. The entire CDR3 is CASSSTGMKPYEQYF.

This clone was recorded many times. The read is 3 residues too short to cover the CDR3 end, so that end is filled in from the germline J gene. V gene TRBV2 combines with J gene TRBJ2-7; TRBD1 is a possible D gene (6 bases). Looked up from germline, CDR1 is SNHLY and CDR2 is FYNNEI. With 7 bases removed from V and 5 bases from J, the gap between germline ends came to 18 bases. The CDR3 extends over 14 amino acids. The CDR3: CASKWGAGANEQYF. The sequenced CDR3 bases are TGTGCCAGCAAATGGGGCGCAGGGGCCAACGAG. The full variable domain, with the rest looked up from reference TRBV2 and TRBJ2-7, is EPEVTQTPSHQVTQMGQEVILRCVPISNHLYFYWYRQILGQKVEFLVSFYNNEISEKSEIFDDQFSVERPDGSNFTLKIRSTKLEDSAMYFCASKWGAGANEQYFGPGTRLTVT.

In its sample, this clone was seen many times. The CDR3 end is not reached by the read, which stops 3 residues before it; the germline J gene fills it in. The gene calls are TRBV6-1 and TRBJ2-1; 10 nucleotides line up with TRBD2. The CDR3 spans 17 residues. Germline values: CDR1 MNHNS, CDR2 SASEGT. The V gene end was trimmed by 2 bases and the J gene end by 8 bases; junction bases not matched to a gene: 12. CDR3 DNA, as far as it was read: TGTGCCAGCAGTGAAACCATCTCCGGGACTAGCGTCTATGAG. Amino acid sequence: CASSETISGTSVYE. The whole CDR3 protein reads CASSETISGTSVYEQFF.

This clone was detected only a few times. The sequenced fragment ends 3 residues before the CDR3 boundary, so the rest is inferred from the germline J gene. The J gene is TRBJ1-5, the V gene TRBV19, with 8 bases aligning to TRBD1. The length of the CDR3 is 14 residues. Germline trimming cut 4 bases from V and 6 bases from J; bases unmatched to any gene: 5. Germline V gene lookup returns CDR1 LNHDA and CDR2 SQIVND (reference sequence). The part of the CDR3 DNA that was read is TGTGCCAGTAGTACGCAGGGGGCTGGTCAGCCC. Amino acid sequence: CASSTQGAGQP. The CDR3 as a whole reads CASSTQGAGQPQHF.